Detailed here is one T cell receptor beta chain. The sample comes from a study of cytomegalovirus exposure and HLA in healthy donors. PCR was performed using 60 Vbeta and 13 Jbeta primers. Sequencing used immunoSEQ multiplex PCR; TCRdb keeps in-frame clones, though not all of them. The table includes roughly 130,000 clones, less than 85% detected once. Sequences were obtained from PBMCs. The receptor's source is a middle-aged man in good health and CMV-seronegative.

The CDR3 DNA reads TGTGCCAGCAGCGCTACCCAGACAGGAGGCCTTAACAATGAGCAGTTCTTC. It codes for CASSATQTGGLNNEQFF. The chain employs TRBV7-9 and TRBJ2-1; perhaps TRBD1 as D (6 bases). The CDR3 contains 17 residues. The germline V and J ends were trimmed by 5 bases and 5 bases, with 22 bases remaining between them. Germline lookup yields CDR1 SEHNR and CDR2 FQNEAQ (reference sequence).